Here is one T cell receptor (beta chain) with its context. What it recognizes is unknown. This specimen belongs to a study of T cell responses to AZD1222 COVID-19 vaccine. Study results and limitations: Seropositivity was recorded at baseline in only 6 or 7 AZD1222 recipients. CD4 TCRs associated with vaccination spanned spike, dominating at 160-218 and 743-854.

This CDR3 is built from 16 residues. Germline CDR1 reads SEHNR; CDR2 reads FQNEAQ (reference sequence). Trimming removed 4 bases from V and 4 bases from J; junction bases left unmatched: 10. This table comes from immunoSEQ multiplex PCR, and its TCRdb copy is limited to in-frame clones, with some not included. The sample holds tens of thousands of clones, approximately 85% seen once. The origin of this receptor is an adult who received the AZD1222 COVID-19 vaccine. This sample comprised peripheral blood, obtained 28 days after the second AZD1222 dose. The chain is built from TRBV7-9 and TRBJ1-1, with 9 positions matching TRBD1. CDR3 DNA: TGTGCCAGCAGCTCCGGGACAGGGACTGTGAGCACTGAAGCTTTCTTT. This gives the protein CASSSGTGTVSTEAFF.